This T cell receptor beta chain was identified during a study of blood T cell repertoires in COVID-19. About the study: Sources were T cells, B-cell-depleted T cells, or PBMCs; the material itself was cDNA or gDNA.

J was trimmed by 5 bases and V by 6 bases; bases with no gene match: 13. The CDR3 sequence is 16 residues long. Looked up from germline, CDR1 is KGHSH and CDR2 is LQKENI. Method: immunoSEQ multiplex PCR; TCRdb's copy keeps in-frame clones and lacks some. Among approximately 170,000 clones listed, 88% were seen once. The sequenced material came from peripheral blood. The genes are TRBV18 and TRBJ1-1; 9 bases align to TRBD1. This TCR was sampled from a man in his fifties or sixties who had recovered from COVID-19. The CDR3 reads CASSPNSGQGGTEAFF. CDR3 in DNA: TGTGCCAGCTCCCCAAATTCGGGACAGGGTGGGACTGAAGCTTTCTTT. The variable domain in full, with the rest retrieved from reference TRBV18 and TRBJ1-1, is NAGVMQNPRHLVRRRGQEARLRCSPMKGHSHVYWYRQLPEEGLKFMVYLQKENIIDESGMPKERFSAEFPKEGPSILRIQQVVRGDSAAYFCASSPNSGQGGTEAFFGQGTRLTVV.